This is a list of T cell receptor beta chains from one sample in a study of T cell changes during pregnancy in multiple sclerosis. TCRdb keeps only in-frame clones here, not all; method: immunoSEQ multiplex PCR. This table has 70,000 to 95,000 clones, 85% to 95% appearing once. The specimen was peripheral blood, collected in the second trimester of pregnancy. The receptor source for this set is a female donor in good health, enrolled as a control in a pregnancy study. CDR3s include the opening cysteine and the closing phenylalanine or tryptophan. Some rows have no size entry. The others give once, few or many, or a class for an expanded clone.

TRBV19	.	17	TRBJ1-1	CASIGEPTGSMNTEAFF
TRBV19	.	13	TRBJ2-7	CATSGLAAHEQYF
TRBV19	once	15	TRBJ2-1	CASSMEESPYNEQFF
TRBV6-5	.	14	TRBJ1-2	CASSYSPENYGYTF
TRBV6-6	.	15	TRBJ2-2	CALRQALESTGELFF
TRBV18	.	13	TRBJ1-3	CASVQGLGNTIYF
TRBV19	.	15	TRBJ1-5	CASSMSDYSNQPQHF
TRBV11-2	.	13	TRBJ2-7	CASSLEHRSEQYF
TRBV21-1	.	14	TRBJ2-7	CATTPGDRDFWVAF
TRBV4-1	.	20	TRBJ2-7	CASSPHGGGNTISDSYEQYF
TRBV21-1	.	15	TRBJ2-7	CASSYRDRARYEQYF
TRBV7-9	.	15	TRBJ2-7	CASSSPGGFEYEQYF
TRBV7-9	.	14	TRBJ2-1	CASSLSTGGNEQFF
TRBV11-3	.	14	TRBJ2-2	CASSLASQRRELFF
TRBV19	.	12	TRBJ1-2	CASKDSNYGYTF
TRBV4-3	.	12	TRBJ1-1	CASSQGDREAFF
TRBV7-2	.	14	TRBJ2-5	CASSPRGQRETQYF
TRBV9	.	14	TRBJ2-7	CASSVAQGSYEQYF
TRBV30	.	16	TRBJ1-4	CALPGQGAVGNEKLFF
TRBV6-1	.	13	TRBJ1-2	CASSGDRVVGYTF
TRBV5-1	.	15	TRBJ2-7	CASSLGRGGMDEQYF
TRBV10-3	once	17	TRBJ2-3	CAISDQRGAQGPDTQYF
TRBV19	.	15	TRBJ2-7	CASSISHGQGYEQYF
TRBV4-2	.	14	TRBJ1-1	CASSPMGGNTEAFF
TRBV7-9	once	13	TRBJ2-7	CASSAGLGNEQYF
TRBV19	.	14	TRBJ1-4	CASNQDSSHEKLFF
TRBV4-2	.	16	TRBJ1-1	CASSPDRGIMNTEAFF
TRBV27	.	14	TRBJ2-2	CASTLQTQTGELFF